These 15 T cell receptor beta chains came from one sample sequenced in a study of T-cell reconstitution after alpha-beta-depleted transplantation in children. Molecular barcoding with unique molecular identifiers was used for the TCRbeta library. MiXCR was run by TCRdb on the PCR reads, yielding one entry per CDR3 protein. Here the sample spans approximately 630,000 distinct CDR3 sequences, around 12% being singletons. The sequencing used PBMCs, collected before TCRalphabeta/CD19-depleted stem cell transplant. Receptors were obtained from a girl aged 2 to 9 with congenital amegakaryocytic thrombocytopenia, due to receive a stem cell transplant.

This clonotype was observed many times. The CDR3 coding sequence is TGCAGTGCTAGGACAGGGGGGTATAATTCACCCCTCCACTTT. Translated: CSARTGGYNSPLHF. The rearrangement joins TRBV20-1 to TRBJ1-6, with 9 bases identical to TRBD1. This CDR3 contains 14 residues. The V segment lost 3 bases and the J segment 4 bases; nucleotides outside the gene matches: 1. The germline gives CDR1 DFQATT, CDR2 SNEGSKA (reference sequence).

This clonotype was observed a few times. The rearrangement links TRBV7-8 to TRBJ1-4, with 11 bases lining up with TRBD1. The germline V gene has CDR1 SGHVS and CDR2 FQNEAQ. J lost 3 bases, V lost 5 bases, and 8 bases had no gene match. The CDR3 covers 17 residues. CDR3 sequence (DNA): TGTGCCAGCAGCCCCTGGGACAGGGGGGAGTCTAATGAAAAACTGTTTTTT. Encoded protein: CASSPWDRGESNEKLFF.

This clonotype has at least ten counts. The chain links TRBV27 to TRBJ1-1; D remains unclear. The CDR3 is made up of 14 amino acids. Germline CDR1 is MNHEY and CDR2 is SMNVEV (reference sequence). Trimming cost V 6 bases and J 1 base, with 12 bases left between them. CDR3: CASRVAHQNTEAFF. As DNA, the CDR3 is TGTGCCAGCAGGGTTGCACACCAGAACACTGAAGCTTTCTTT.

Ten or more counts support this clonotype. CDR3 region: CASSKQTGNNEQFF. The CDR3 region has the DNA TGTGCCAGCAGCAAACAGACAGGGAACAATGAGCAGTTCTTC. The rearrangement joins TRBV7-2 to TRBJ2-1; 7 bases map to TRBD1. V gave up 5 bases and J gave up 5 bases; unmatched junction bases: 6. CDR1 is SGHTA and CDR2 is FQGNSA in the germline V gene. CDR3 length: 14 amino acids.

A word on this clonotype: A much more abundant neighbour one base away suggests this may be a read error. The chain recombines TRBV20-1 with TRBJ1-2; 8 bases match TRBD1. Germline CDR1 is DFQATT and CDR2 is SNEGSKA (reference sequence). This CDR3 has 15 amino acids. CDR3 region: CSARELGQDLYGDTF. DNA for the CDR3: TGCAGTGCTAGAGAATTGGGACAGGACCTATATGGCGACACCTTC.

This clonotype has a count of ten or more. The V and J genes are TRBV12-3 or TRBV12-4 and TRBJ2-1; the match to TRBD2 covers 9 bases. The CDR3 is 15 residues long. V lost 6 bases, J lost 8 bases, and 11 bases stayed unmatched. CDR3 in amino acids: CASRFLRTSVHEQFF. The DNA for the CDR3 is TGTGCCAGCAGGTTTCTACGGACTAGCGTTCATGAGCAGTTCTTC.

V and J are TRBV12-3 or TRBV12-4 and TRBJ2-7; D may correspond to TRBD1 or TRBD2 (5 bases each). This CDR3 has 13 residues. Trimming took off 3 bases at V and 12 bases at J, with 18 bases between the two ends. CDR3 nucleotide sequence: TGTGCCAGCAGTTTGAATAGGGACGGATTTGGGTACTTC. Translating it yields CASSLNRDGFGYF.

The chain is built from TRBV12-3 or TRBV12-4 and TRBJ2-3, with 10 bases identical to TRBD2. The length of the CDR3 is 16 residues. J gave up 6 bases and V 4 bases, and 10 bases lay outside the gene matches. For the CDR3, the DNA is TGTGCCAGCAGTTCTATAGCGGGAGGACCCGGGGATACGCAGTATTTT. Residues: CASSSIAGGPGDTQYF.

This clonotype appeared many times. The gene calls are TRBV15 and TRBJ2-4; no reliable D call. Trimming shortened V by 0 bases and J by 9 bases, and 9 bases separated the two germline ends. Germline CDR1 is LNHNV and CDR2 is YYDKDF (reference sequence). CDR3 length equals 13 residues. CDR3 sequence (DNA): TGTGCCACCAGCAGAGATGAAGAAATCATTCAGTACTTC. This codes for CATSRDEEIIQYF.

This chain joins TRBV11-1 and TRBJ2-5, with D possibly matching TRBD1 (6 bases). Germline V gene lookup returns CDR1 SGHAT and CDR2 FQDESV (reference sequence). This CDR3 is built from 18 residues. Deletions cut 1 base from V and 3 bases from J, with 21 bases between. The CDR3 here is CASSLVAISWGQKETQYF. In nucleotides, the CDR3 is TGTGCCAGCAGCTTAGTGGCCATCTCGTGGGGGCAAAAAGAGACCCAGTACTTC. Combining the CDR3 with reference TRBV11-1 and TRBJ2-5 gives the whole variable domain EAEVAQSPRYKITEKSQAVAFWCDPISGHATLYWYRQILGQGPELLVQFQDESVVDDSQLPKDRFSAERLKGVDSTLKIQPAELGDSAMYLCASSLVAISWGQKETQYFGPGTRLLVL.

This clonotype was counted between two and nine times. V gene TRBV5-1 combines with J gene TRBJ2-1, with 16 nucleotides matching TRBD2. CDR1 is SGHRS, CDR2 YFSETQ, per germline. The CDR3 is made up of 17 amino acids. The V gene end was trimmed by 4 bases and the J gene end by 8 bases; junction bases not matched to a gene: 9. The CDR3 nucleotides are TGCGCCAGCAGCGGATGGACCGGGACTAGCGGGAGGGATGAGCAGTTCTTC. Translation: CASSGWTGTSGRDEQFF. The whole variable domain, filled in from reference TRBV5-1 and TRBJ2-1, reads KAGVTQTPRYLIKTRGQQVTLSCSPISGHRSVSWYQQTPGQGLQFLFEYFSETQRNKGNFPGRFSGRQFSNSRSEMNVSTLELGDSALYLCASSGWTGTSGRDEQFFGPGTRLTVL.

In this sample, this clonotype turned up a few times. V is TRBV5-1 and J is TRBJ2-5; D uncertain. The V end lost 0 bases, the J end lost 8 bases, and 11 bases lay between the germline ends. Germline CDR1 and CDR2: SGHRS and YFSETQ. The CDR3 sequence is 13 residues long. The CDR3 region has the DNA TGCGCCAGCAGCTTGGAACCCACTAATACCCAGTACTTC. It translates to CASSLEPTNTQYF.

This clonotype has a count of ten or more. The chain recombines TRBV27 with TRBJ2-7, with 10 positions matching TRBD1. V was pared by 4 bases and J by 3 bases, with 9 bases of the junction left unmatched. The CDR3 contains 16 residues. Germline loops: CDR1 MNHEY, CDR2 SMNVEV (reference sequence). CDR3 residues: CASSSTTGTGVYEQYF. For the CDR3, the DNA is TGTGCCAGCAGTTCAACAACCGGGACAGGGGTCTACGAGCAGTACTTC.

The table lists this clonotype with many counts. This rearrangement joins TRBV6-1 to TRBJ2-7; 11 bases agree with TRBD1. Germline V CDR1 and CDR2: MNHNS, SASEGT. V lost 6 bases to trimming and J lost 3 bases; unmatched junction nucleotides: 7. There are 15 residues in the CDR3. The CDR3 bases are TGTGCCAGCAGCTCTGATGGGACAGGGGGCTACGAGCAGTACTTC. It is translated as CASSSDGTGGYEQYF.

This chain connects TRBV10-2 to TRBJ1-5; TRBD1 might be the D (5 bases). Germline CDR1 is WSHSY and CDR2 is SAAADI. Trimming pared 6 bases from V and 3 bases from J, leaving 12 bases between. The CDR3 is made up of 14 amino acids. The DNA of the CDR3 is TGCGCCAGCAGGGAAACAGGCGCCAATCAGCCCCAGCATTTT. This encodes CASRETGANQPQHF.